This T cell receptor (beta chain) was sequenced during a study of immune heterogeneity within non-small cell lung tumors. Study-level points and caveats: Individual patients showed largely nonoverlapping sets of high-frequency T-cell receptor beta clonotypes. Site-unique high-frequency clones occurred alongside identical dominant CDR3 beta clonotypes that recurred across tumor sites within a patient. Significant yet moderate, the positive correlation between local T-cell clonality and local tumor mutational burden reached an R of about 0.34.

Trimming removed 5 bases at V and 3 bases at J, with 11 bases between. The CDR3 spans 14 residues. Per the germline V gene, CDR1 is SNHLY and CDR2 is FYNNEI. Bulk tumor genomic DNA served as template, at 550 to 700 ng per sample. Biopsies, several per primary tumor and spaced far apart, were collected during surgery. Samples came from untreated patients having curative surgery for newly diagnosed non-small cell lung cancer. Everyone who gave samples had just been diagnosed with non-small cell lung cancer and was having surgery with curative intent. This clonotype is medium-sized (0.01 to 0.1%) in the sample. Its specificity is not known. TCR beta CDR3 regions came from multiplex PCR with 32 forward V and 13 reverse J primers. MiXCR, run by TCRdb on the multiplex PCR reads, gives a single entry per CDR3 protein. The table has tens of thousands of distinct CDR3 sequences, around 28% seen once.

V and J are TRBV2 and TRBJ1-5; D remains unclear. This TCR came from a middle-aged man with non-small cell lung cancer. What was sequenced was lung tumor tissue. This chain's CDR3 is CASSLDGYNQPQHF. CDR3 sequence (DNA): TGTGCCAGCAGTTTGGACGGTTACAATCAGCCCCAGCATTTT.